This T cell receptor (beta chain) was identified in a study of blood T cell repertoires in COVID-19. Across the study: Spain, Italy and the United States supplied samples that represented acute and convalescent COVID-19. PBMCs, B-cell-depleted T cells, or T cells provided the cDNA or gDNA that made up the material.

This clone was detected once. Authors' data handling: Amplification of reference gene primers provided the estimated nucleated cell counts. Data came from immunoSEQ multiplex PCR; TCRdb stores just in-frame clones and leaves some out. D and trimming were read from the DNA, whereas the V and J calls and clone size are those reported in that table. The table shows around 230,000 clones, with 85% to 90% occurring only once. Followed longitudinally, the Seattle patients had been enrolled during active infection. This sequence originates from a man aged 45-60 years with COVID-19, enrolled during active disease. The sample comprised peripheral blood.

In DNA form, the CDR3 reads TGTGCCAGCAGCTTACGGACTAGCGGGAGATTTTCCGGGGAGCTGTTTTTT. Amino acid sequence: CASSLRTSGRFSGELFF. V usage is TRBV9 and J usage is TRBJ2-2, with 13 bases identical to TRBD2. V gave up 4 bases and J gave up 6 bases; unmatched junction bases: 9. Germline V gene data show CDR1 as SGDLS and CDR2 as YYNGEE. CDR3 size: 17 residues.